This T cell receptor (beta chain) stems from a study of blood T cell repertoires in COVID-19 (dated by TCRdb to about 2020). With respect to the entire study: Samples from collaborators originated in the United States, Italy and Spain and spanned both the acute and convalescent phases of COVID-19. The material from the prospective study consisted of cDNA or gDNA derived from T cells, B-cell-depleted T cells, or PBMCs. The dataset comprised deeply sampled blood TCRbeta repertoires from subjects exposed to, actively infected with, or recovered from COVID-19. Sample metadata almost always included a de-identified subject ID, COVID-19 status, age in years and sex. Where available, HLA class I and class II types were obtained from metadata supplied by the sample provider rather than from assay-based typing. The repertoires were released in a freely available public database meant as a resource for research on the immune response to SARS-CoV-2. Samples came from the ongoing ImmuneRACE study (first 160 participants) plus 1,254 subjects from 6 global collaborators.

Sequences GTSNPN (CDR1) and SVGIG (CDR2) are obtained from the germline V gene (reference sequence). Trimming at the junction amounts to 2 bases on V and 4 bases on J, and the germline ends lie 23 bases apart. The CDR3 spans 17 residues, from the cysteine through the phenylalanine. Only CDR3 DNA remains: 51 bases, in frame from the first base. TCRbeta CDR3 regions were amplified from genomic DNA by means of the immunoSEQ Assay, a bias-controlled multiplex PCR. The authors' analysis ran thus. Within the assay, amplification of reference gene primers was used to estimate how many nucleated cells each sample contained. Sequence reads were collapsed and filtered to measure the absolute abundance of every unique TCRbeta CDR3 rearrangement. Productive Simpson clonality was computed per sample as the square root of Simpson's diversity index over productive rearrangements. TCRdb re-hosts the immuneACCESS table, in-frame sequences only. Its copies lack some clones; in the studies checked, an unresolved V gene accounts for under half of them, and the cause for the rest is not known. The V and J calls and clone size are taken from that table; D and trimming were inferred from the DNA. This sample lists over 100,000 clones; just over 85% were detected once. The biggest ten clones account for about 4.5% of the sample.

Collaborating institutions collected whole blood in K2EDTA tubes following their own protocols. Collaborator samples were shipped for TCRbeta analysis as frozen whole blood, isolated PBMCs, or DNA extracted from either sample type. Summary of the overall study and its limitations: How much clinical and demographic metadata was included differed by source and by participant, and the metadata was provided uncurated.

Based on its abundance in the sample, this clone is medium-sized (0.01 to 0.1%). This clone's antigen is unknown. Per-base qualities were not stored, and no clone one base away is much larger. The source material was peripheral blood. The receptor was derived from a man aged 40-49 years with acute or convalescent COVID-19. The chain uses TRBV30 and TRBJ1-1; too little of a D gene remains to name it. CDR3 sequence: CAWSPTAIAPRGTEAFF. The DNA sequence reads TGTGCCTGGAGTCCTACTGCCATTGCTCCCCGAGGCACTGAAGCTTTCTTT.